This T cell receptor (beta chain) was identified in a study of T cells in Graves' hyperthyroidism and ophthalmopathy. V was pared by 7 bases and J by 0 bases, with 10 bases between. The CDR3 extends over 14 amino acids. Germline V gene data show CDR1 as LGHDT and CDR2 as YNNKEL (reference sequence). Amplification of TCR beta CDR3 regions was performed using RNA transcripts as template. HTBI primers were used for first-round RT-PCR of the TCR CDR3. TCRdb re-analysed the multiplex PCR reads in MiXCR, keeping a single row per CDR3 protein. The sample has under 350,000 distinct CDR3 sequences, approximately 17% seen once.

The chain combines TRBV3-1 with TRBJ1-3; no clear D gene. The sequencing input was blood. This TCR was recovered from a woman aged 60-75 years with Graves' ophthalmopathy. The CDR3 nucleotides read TGTGCCAGCAACAACATGGTCTCTGGAAACACCATATATTTT. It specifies CASNNMVSGNTIYF.